The 13 T cell receptor beta chains listed next were all sequenced from one sample in a study of cytomegalovirus exposure and HLA in healthy donors. 60 Vbeta and 13 Jbeta primers were used in PCR. The table came from immunoSEQ multiplex PCR; TCRdb's copy has only in-frame clones and leaves some out. The sample shows 130,000 to 150,000 clones, around 78% of them seen only once. The specimen sequenced was PBMCs. These receptors were taken from a young woman in good health and CMV-seropositive.

The V gene is TRBV5-1, the J gene TRBJ2-5, with D perhaps matching TRBD1 (5 bases). The germline V gene has CDR1 SGHRS and CDR2 YFSETQ. V was trimmed by 2 bases and J by 4 bases, leaving 6 bases between them. The CDR3 contains 12 residues. This CDR3 is CASSLRGETQYF. For the CDR3, the DNA is TGCGCCAGCAGCTTAAGGGGAGAGACCCAGTACTTC.

The chain combines TRBV30 with TRBJ1-1, with a tentative D call TRBD1 (6 bases). The germline CDR1 and CDR2 sequences are GTSNPN and SVGIG (reference sequence). This CDR3 contains 16 residues. Between the trimmed V and J ends, which lost 1 base and 1 base, there was a span of 16 bases. CDR3 in amino acids: CAWSASLWGRNTEAFF. The CDR3 DNA reads TGTGCCTGGAGTGCCTCTCTCTGGGGGCGGAACACTGAAGCTTTCTTT.

The J gene is TRBJ2-7, the V gene TRBV11-2, with D possibly matching TRBD2 (5 bases). The CDR3 sequence is 13 residues long. Trimming stripped 1 base from V and 2 bases from J, with 6 bases between. Per germline, CDR1 SGHAT and CDR2 FQNNGV. CDR3 nucleotides: TGTGCCAGCAGCTTAGGAGGGACCTACGAGCAGTACTTC. It translates to CASSLGGTYEQYF.

This clone was found once. V is TRBV6-1 and J is TRBJ2-2; 7 bases match TRBD1. Germline CDR1 is MNHNS and CDR2 is SASEGT. The CDR3 totals 15 residues. Unmatched junction bases numbered 10, after V lost 10 bases and J lost 2 bases. The CDR3 DNA sequence: TGTGCCACCTATCCAGGGGGAGTTAACACCGGGGAGCTGTTTTTT. Amino acid sequence: CATYPGGVNTGELFF.

V is TRBV14 and J is TRBJ1-1; no clear D. The CDR3 totals 17 residues. CDR1 and CDR2 from the germline V gene are SGHDN and FVKESK. V was clipped by 4 bases and J by 1 base, with 19 bases between them. CDR3 in amino acids: CASSPSIGVAGNTEAFF. Written as DNA, the CDR3 is TGTGCCAGCAGCCCCTCGATAGGTGTTGCGGGGAACACTGAAGCTTTCTTT.

This clone was seen once. CDR3 nucleotide sequence: TGTGCCAGCAGCGTAGACGGGAGCACAGATACGCAGTATTTT. As protein: CASSVDGSTDTQYF. The chain is built from TRBV9 and TRBJ2-3, with D unclear. V was shortened by 0 bases and J by 0 bases, with 5 bases between the two germline ends. This CDR3 comprises 14 residues. Germline CDR1 and CDR2: SGDLS and YYNGEE.

The chain combines TRBV18 with TRBJ2-2; TRBD1 matches at 10 bases. Looked up from germline, CDR1 is KGHSH and CDR2 is LQKENI. The CDR3 consists of 17 residues. With V trimmed by 3 bases and J by 4 bases, 8 bases remained unmatched. CDR3: CASSPRLGTGVTGELFF. CDR3 in DNA: TGTGCCAGCTCACCGCGTCTCGGGACAGGGGTCACCGGGGAGCTGTTTTTT. Based on the CDR3 plus reference TRBV18 and TRBJ2-2, the full variable domain is NAGVMQNPRHLVRRRGQEARLRCSPMKGHSHVYWYRQLPEEGLKFMVYLQKENIIDESGMPKERFSAEFPKEGPSILRIQQVVRGDSAAYFCASSPRLGTGVTGELFFGEGSRLTVL.

The CDR3 DNA is TGCAGCGTTGAAGAGGGGACAGGGCACGGGGAGCTGTTTTTT. Translated, it gives CSVEEGTGHGELFF. V is TRBV29-1 and J is TRBJ2-2; 9 bases line up with TRBD1. The CDR3 is 14 amino acids. From germline, CDR1 is SQVTM and CDR2 ANQGSEA. V lost 0 bases and J lost 7; bases outside the gene matches: 3.

The chain joins TRBV28 to TRBJ1-6; 9 bases fit TRBD1. Trimming removed 5 bases from V and 4 bases from J; junction bases left unmatched: 6. From germline, CDR1 is MDHEN and CDR2 SYDVKM. This CDR3 has 16 residues. CDR3 in amino acids: CASSPSGTGYNSPLHF. CDR3 nucleotide sequence: TGTGCCAGCAGTCCCTCCGGGACAGGGTATAATTCACCCCTCCACTTT.

The chain recombines TRBV4-1 with TRBJ2-1; 8 bases are a match to TRBD2. CDR3 size: 15 residues. The V gene's germline CDR1 is MGHRA and CDR2 YSYEKL. With V trimmed by 1 base and J by 9 bases, 8 bases remained unmatched. This CDR3 is CASSQGWIAGFEQFF. CDR3 bases: TGCGCCAGCAGCCAAGGTTGGATAGCGGGGTTTGAGCAGTTCTTC.

The table lists this clone with a few counts. V gene TRBV23-1 combines with J gene TRBJ2-5; weak D call: TRBD2 (5 bases). TRBV23-1 is filed as an ORF, its function uncertain. The ends were cut back, 1 base at V and 5 bases at J, with 17 bases in the middle. CDR3 size: 16 residues. As DNA, the CDR3 is TGCGCCAGCAGTCAATTCCCCCCGCCGGGGTTGGAGACCCAGTACTTC. It is translated as CASSQFPPPGLETQYF.

The chain carries TRBV19 and TRBJ2-2; D may be TRBD1 (6 bases). The CDR3 is 14 residues long. The V end lost 6 bases, the J end lost 6 bases, and 14 bases lay between the germline ends. Germline V gene lookup returns CDR1 LNHDA and CDR2 SQIVND (reference sequence). The CDR3 coding sequence is TGTGCCAGTAGCCCCCTACAGGGATCCGGGGAGCTGTTTTTT. Amino acid sequence: CASSPLQGSGELFF.

The CDR3 reads CASSLMSNSPLHF. The CDR3, as DNA: TGTGCCAGCAGCTTAATGTCGAATTCACCCCTCCACTTT. This chain joins TRBV11-2 and TRBJ1-6; no definite D call. Germline V gene lookup returns CDR1 SGHAT and CDR2 FQNNGV. With 2 bases removed from V and 7 bases from J, the gap between germline ends came to 6 bases. This CDR3 comprises 13 residues.